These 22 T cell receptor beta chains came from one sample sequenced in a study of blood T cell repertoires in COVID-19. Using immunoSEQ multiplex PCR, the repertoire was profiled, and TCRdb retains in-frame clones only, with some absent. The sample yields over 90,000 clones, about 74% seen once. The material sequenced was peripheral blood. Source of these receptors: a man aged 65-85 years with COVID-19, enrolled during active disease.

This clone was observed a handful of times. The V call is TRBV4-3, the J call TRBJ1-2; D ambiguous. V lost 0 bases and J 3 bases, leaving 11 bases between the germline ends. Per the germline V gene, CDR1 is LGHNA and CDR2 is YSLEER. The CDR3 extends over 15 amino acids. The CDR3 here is CASSQDSAGDYGYTF. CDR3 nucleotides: TGCGCCAGCAGCCAAGATAGCGCAGGAGACTATGGCTACACCTTC.

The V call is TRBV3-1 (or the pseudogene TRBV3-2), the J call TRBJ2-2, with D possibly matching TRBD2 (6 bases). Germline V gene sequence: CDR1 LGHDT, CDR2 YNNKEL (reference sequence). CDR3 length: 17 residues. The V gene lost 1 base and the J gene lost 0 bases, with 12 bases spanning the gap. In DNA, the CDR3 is TGTGCCAGCAGCCAAGGTGCACTAGCTGCGAACACCGGGGAGCTGTTTTTT. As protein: CASSQGALAANTGELFF.

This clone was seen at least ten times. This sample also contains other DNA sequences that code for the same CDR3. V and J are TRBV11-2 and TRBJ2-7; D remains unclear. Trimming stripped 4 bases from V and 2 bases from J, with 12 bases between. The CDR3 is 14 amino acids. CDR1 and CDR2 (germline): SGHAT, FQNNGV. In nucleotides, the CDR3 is TGTGCCAGCAGCTCCCTCCGAGCCACCTACGAGCAGTACTTC. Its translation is CASSSLRATYEQYF.

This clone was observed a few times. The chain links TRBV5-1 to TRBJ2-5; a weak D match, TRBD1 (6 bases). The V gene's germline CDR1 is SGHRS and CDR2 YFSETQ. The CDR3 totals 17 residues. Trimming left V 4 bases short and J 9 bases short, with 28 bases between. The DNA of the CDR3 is TGCGCCAGCAGCCGTTTTGAGACCGGGACACTCTTTAGGCCCCAGTACTTC. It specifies CASSRFETGTLFRPQYF.

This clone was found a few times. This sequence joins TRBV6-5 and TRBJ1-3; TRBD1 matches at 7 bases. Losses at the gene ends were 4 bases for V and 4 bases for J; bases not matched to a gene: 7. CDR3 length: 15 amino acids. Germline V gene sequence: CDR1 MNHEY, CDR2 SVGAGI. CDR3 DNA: TGTGCCAGCAGTTCCTCCCAACAGGGGGGAAACACCATATATTTT. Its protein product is CASSSSQQGGNTIYF.

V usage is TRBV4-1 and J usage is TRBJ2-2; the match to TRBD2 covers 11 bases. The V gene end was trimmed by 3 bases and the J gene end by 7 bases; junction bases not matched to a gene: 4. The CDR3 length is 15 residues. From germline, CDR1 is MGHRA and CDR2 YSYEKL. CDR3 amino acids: CASSHPGLAVGELFF. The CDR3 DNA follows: TGCGCCAGCAGCCACCCGGGACTAGCGGTCGGGGAGCTGTTTTTT.

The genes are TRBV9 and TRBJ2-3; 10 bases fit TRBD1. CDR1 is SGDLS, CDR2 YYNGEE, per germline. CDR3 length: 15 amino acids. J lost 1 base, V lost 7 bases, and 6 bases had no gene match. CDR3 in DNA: TGTGCCAGCGGACTTGGGACAGGGGGCACAGATACGCAGTATTTT. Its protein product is CASGLGTGGTDTQYF. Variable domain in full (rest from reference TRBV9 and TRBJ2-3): DSGVTQTPKHLITATGQRVTLRCSPRSGDLSVYWYQQSLDQGLQFLIQYYNGEERAKGNILERFSAQQFPDLHSELNLSSLELGDSALYFCASGLGTGGTDTQYFGPGTRLTVL.

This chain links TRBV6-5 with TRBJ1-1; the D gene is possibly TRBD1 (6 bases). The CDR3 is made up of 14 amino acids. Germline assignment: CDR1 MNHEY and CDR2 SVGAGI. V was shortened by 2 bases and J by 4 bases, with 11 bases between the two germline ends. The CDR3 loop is CASSYDRRVTEAFF. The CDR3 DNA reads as TGTGCCAGCAGTTACGACAGGAGAGTCACTGAAGCTTTCTTT.

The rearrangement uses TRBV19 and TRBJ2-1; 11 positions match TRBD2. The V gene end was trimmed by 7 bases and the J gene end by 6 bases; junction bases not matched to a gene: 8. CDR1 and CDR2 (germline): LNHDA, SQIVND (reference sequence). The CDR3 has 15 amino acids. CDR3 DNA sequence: TGTGCCAGTACCTTGGGACTAGCGGAACGCAATGAGCAGTTCTTC. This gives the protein CASTLGLAERNEQFF. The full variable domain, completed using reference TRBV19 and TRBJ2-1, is DGGITQSPKYLFRKEGQNVTLSCEQNLNHDAMYWYRQDPGQGLRLIYYSQIVNDFQKGDIAEGYSVSREKKESFPLTVTSAQKNPTAFYLCASTLGLAERNEQFFGPGTRLTVL.

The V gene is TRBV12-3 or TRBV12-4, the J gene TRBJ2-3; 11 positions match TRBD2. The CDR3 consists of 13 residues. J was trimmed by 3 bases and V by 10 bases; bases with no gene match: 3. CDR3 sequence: CATRLAGTDTQYF. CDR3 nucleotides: TGTGCCACCCGACTAGCGGGGACAGATACGCAGTATTTT.

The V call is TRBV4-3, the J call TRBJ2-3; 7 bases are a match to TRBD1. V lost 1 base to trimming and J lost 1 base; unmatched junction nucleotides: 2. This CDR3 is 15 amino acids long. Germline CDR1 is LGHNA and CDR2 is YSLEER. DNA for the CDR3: TGCGCCAGCAGCCAAGGACAGGGAGGCACAGATACGCAGTATTTT. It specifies CASSQGQGGTDTQYF.

The chain's CDR3 is CASSQRTGGTGELFF. The CDR3 coding sequence is TGTGCCAGCAGCCAACGGACAGGGGGCACCGGGGAGCTGTTTTTT. The chain carries TRBV7-8 and TRBJ2-2; 10 nucleotides agree with TRBD1. V gave up 5 bases and J gave up 4 bases; unmatched junction bases: 4. CDR3 size: 15 residues. Germline CDR1 SGHVS, CDR2 FQNEAQ. Looking up the rest from reference TRBV7-8 and TRBJ2-2 gives the full variable domain: GAGVSQSPRYKVAKRGQDVALRCDPISGHVSLFWYQQALGQGPEFLTYFQNEAQLDKSGLPSDRFFAERPEGSVSTLKIQRTQQEDSAVYLCASSQRTGGTGELFFGEGSRLTVL.

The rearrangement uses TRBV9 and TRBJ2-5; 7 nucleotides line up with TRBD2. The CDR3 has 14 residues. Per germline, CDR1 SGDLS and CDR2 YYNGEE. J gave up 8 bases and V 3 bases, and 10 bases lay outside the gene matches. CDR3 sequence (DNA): TGTGCCAGCAGCGAGACTAGCCCGGGTTTAACCCAGTACTTC. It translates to CASSETSPGLTQYF.

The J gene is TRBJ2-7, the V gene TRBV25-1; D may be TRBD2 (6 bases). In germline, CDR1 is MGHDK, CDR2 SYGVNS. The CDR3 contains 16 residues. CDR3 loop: CGKRQFSPRETYEQYF. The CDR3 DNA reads TGTGGCAAACGTCAGTTCAGTCCCCGGGAGACCTACGAGCAGTACTTC.

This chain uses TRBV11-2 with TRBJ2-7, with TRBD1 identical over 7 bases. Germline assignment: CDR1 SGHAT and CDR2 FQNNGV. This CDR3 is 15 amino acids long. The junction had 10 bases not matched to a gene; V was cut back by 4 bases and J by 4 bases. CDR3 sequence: CASSSQGGREYEQYF. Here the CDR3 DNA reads TGTGCCAGCAGCTCCCAAGGGGGCAGGGAGTACGAGCAGTACTTC.

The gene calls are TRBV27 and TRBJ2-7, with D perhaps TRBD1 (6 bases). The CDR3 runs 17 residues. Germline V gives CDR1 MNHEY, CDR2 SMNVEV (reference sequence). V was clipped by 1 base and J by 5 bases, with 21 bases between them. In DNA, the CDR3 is TGTGCCAGCAGTTTATTTTTTGTGGGGGCACAAGATGACGAGCAGTACTTC. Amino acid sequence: CASSLFFVGAQDDEQYF.

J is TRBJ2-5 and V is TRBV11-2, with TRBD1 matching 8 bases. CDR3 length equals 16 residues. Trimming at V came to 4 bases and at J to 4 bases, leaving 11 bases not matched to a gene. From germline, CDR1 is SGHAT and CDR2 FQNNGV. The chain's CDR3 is CASSSSPRGRRETQYF. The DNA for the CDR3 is TGTGCCAGCAGCTCCAGCCCCAGGGGGCGCAGAGAGACCCAGTACTTC.

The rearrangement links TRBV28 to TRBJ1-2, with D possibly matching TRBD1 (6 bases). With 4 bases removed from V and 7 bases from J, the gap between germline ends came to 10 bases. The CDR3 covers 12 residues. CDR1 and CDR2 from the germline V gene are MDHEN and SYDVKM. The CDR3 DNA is TGTGCCAGCAGTTCAGGGGTTCGTGGCTACACCTTC. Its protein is CASSSGVRGYTF.

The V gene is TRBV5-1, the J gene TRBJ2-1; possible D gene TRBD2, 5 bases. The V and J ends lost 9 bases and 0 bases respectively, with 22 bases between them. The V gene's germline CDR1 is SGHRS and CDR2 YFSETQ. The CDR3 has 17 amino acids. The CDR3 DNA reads TGCGCCACCTCATACGGAAGCGGACCCAGCTCCTACAATGAGCAGTTCTTC. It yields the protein CATSYGSGPSSYNEQFF.

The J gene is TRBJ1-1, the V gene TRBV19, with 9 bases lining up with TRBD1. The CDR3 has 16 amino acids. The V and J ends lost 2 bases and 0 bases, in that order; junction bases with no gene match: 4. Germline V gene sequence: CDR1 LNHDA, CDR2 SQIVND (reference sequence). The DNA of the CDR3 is TGTGCCAGTAGTATACGGGGACAGGGCATGAACACTGAAGCTTTCTTT. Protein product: CASSIRGQGMNTEAFF.

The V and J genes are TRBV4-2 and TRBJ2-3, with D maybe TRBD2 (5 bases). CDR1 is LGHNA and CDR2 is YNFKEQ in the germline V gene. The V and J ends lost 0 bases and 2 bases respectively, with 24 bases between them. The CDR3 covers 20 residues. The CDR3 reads CASSQETSVAGLEHTDTQYF. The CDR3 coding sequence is TGTGCCAGCAGCCAAGAGACCTCAGTGGCGGGTCTGGAGCACACAGATACGCAGTATTTT.

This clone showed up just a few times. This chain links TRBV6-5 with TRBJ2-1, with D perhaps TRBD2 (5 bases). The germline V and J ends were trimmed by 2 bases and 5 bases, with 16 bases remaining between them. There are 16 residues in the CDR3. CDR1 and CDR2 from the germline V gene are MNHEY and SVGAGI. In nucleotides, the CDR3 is TGTGCCAGCAGTTACGAAATAGGAGGCGCCGACAATGAGCAGTTCTTC. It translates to CASSYEIGGADNEQFF.